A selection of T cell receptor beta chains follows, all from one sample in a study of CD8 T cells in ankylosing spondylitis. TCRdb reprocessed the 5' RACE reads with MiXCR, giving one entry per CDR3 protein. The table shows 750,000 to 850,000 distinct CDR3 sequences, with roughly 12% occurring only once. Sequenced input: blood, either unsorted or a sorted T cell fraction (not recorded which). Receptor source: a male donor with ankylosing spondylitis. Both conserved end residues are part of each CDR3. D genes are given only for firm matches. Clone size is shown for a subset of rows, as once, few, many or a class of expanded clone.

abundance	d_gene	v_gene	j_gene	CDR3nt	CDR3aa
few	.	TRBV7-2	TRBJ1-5	TGTGCCAGCAGCTTGGACCCCGGGGGTAAGCCCCAGCATTTT	CASSLDPGGKPQHF
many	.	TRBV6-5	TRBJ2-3	TGTGCCAGCAGTTACTCGGGTTTCACAGATACGCAGTATTTT	CASSYSGFTDTQYF
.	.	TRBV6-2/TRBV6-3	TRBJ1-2	TGTGCCAGCAGTTCAAGGGGCTTAGGCTATGGCTACACCTTC	CASSSRGLGYGYTF
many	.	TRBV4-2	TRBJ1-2	TGTGCCAGCAGCCAAGAGTTCCAGGGCCGCCTTTACACCTTC	CASSQEFQGRLYTF
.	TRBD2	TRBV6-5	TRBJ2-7	TGTGCCAGCAGTTCCCACAGCGGGAGGAGCTCCTACGAGCAGTACTTC	CASSSHSGRSSYEQYF
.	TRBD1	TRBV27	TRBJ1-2	TGTGCCAGCAGTCCTACAGGGGGTTATGACTATGGCTACACCTTC	CASSPTGGYDYGYTF
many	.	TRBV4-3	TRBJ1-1	TGCGCCAGCAGCCAAGTTGGGGGTGGTACTGAAGCTTTCTTT	CASSQVGGGTEAFF
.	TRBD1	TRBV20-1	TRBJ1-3	TGCAGTGCGGTACCGGGACAGGGCACCTCTGGAAACACCATATATTTT	CSAVPGQGTSGNTIYF
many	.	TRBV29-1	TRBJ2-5	TGCAGCGTTGAAGTGGAGGACTCTCGAAAGGAGACCCAGTACTTC	CSVEVEDSRKETQYF
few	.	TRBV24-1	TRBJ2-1	TGTGCCACCAGTGACCCGGGACCTTACAATGAGCAGTTCTTC	CATSDPGPYNEQFF
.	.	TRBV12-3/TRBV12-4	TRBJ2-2	TGTGCCAGCAGGGCTACAGGGACCGGGGAGCTGTTTTTT	CASRATGTGELFF
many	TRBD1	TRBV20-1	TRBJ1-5	TGCAGTGCTTCAACTTCACAGGGGAGGGACGGTCAGCCCCAGCATTTT	CSASTSQGRDGQPQHF
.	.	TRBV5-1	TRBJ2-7	TGCGCCAGCGGCTTGGAGCCAGCGTCCTACGAGCAGTACTTC	CASGLEPASYEQYF
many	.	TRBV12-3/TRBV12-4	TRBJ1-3	TGTGCCAGCCGCTTGGAGGGGGGAACGATTGGAAACACCATATATTTT	CASRLEGGTIGNTIYF
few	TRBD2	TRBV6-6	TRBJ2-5	TGTGCCAGCAGTTGGGGGACTAAAGAGACCCAGTACTTC	CASSWGTKETQYF
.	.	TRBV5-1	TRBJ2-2	TGCGCCAGCAGCTTGGAGGGTGTCACCGGGGAGCTGTTTTTT	CASSLEGVTGELFF
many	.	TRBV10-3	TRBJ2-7	TGTGCCATCAACAGGGAAGACGGGACCTACGAGCAGTACTTC	CAINREDGTYEQYF
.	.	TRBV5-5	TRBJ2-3	TGTGCCAGCAGCTCTTATCCGGGACGATCAAGGTATTTT	CASSSYPGRSRYF
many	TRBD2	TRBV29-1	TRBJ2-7	TGCAGCGCCACGAAAGAGGTAGCGGGTCTTAGGGAGCAGTACTTC	CSATKEVAGLREQYF
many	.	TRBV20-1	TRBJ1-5	TGCAGTGCTAGTGGGGGTTATAGCAATCAGCCCCAGCATTTT	CSASGGYSNQPQHF
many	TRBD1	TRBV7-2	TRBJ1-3	TGTGCCAGCAGCTTCCAGACAGGGATAGGAAACACCATATATTTT	CASSFQTGIGNTIYF
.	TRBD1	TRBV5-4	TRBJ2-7	TGTGCCAGCAGGCACGTGGACAGGAACGAGCAGTACTTC	CASRHVDRNEQYF
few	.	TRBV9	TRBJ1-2	TGTGCCAGCAGCGTAGCTCCGGGGGCGGACTATGGCTACACCTTC	CASSVAPGADYGYTF
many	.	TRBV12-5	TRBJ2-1	TGTGCTAGTGCTCTATCTCGTCCCCATGAGCAGTTCTTC	CASALSRPHEQFF
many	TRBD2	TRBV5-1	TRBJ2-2	TGTGCCAGCAGCCCGGGACTAGCGGACACCGGGGAGCTGTTTTTT	CASSPGLADTGELFF
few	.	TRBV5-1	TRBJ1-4	TGCGCCAGCAGCCAACAGGGAACGCAAGAAAAACTGTTTTTT	CASSQQGTQEKLFF
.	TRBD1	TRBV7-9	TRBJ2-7	TGTGCTGGCAGGGGGCTAGCACCCTACGAGCAGTACTTC	CAGRGLAPYEQYF
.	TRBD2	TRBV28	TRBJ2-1	TGTGCCAGCAGTTTCAGCCGGGAGGGCCGCCGGTCGCAGTTCTTC	CASSFSREGRRSQFF
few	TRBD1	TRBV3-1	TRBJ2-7	TGTGCCAGCAGCCAAGGGACAGGGTTGGGGGAGCAGTACTTC	CASSQGTGLGEQYF
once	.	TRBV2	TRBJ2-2	TGTGCCAGCAGGAAGGACAGGAACACCGGGGAGCTGTTTTTT	CASRKDRNTGELFF
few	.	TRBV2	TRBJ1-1	TGTGCCAGCAGTAATTGGGTGGATGTTGAAGCTTTCTTT	CASSNWVDVEAFF
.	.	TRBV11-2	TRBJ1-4	TGTGCCAGCAGCTTAGGGATCGGGTTCACTAATGAAAAACTGTTTTTT	CASSLGIGFTNEKLFF
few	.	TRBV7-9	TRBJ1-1	TGTGCCAGCACCTGGGGCGGGGTGAACACTGAAGCTTTCTTT	CASTWGGVNTEAFF
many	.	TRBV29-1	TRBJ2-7	TGCAGCGTTGAAGATCGCGGACTGACCTACGAGCAGTACTTC	CSVEDRGLTYEQYF
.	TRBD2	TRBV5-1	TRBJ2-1	TGCGCCAGCAGCAAGGGACTAGCGGGTGGTGGTGAGCAGTTCTTC	CASSKGLAGGGEQFF
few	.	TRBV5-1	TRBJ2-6	TGCGCCAGCAGCTTGACCACAGGCTCTGGGGCCAACGTCCTGACTTTC	CASSLTTGSGANVLTF
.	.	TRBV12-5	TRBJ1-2	TGTGCTAGTGCCAAGACAGGAGAAGCTAACTATGGCTACACCTTC	CASAKTGEANYGYTF
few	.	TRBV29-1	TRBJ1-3	TGCAGCGTTACAGACATCGAGAAAGCAGCGGACACCATATATTTT	CSVTDIEKAADTIYF
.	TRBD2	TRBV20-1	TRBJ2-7	TGCAGTGACGCCCCGGGACTAGCGGATTTAAACTACGAGCAGTACTTC	CSDAPGLADLNYEQYF
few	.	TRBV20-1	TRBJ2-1	TGCAGTGCTAGTGTGGCCCTTGGGCAGTTCTTC	CSASVALGQFF
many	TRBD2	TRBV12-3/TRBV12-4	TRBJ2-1	TGTGCCAGCAGCGACGGGGGGAGTTACAATGAGCAGTTCTTC	CASSDGGSYNEQFF
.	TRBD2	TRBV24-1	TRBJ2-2	TGTGCCACCAGTGAAGTGAGCGGGGGGGCCGGGGAGCTGTTTTTT	CATSEVSGGAGELFF
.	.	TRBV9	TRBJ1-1	TGTGCCAGCAGCGTAGGAGGCTCCATGAACACTGAAGCTTTCTTT	CASSVGGSMNTEAFF
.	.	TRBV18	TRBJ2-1	TGTGCCAGCTCACCGTTACGAGCGGGCCTTTCCTACAATGAGCAGTTCTTC	CASSPLRAGLSYNEQFF
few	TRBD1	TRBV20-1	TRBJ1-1	TGCAGTGCCGACAGGGGGAATGCTTTCTTT	CSADRGNAFF
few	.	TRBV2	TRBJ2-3	TGTGCCAGCAGGGACGGTCCTAGCACAGATACGCAGTATTTT	CASRDGPSTDTQYF
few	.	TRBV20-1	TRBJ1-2	TGCAGTGCTAGTCAGCCCCGTGGACAGCCCATTTATGGCTACACCTTC	CSASQPRGQPIYGYTF
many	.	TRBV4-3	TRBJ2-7	TGCGCCAGCAGCCAAGAAGACACCTACGAGCAGTACTTC	CASSQEDTYEQYF
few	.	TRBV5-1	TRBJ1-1	TGCGCCAGCAGCAACCCACAGGGAAACACTGAAGCTTTCTTT	CASSNPQGNTEAFF
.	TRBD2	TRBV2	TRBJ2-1	TGTGCCTTCAGTCTTGGGACTAGCGGGAGGGCCGTTTTCTCCCATGAGCAGTTCTTC	CAFSLGTSGRAVFSHEQFF
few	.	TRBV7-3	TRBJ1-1	TGTGCCAGCAGCTTAAACGGACCGATGAACACTGAAGCTTTCTTT	CASSLNGPMNTEAFF